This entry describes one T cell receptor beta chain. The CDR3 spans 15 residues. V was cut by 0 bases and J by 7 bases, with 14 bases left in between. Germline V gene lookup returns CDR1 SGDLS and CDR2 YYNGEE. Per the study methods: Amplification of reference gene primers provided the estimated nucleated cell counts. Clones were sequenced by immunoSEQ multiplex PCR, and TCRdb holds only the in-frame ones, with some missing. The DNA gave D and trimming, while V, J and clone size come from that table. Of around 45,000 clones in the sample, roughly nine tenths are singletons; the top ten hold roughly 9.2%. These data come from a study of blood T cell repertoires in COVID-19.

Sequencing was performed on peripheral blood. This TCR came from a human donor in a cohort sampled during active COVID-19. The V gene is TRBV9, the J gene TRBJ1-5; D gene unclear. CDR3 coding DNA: TGTGCCAGCAGCGTAGAGAGAATTTTCGCGCAGCCCCAGCATTTT. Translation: CASSVERIFAQPQHF.